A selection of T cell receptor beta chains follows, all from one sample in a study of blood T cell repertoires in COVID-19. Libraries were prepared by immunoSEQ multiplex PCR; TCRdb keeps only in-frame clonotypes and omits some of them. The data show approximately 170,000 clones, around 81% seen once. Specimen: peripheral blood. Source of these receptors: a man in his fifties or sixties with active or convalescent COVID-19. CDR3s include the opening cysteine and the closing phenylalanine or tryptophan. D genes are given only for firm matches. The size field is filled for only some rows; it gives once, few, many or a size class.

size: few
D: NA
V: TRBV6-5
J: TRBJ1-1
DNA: TGTGCCAGCACCTCTCTTAAGAACACTGAAGCTTTCTTT
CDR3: CASTSLKNTEAFF

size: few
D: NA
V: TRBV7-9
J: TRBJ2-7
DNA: TGTGCCAGCAGCTTATCGGGGTCCTCCTACGAGCAGTACTTC
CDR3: CASSLSGSSYEQYF

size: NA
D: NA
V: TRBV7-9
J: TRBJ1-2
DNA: TGTGCCAGCAGCTTAGCCAGGGTAGAGGGCTACACCTTC
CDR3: CASSLARVEGYTF

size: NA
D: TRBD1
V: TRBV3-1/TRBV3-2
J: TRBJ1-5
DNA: TGTGCCAGCAGCCCGGGACAGGGGTATAGCAATCAGCCCCAGCATTTT
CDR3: CASSPGQGYSNQPQHF

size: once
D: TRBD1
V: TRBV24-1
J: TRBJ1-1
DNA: TGTGCCACCAGTAAAGGGACAGGGGGCACTGAAGCTTTCTTT
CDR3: CATSKGTGGTEAFF

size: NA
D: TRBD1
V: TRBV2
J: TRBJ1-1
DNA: TGTGCCAGCAGTAGGACAGGGGTTGAAGCTTTCTTT
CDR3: CASSRTGVEAFF

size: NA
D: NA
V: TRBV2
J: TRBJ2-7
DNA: TGTGCCAGCACTCGTGCGGGGCCCTACGAGCAGTACTTC
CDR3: CASTRAGPYEQYF

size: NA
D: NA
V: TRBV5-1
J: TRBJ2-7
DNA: TGCGCCAGCAGCTTGGATCCAGGATACTCCTACGAGCAGTACTTC
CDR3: CASSLDPGYSYEQYF

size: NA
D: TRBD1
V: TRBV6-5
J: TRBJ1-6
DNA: TGTGCCAGCAGTTTAGGACAGGGCGCTAATTCACCCCTCCACTTT
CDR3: CASSLGQGANSPLHF

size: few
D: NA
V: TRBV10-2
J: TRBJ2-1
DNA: TGCGCCAGCAGTGAGTCGACGGTCAGCGATCCAACCTACAATGAGCAGTTCTTC
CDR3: CASSESTVSDPTYNEQFF

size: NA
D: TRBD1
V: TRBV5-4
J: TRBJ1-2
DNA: TGTGCCAGCAGCTTGACAGGGGACTATGGCTACACCTTC
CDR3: CASSLTGDYGYTF

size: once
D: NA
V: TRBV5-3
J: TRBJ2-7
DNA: TGTGCCAGAAGCTTGATGACGGACGTCGGGGACTACGAGCAGTACTTC
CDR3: CARSLMTDVGDYEQYF

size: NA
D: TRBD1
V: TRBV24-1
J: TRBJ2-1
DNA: TGTGCCACCAGTCTCGGACAGGGGGCGAACAATGAGCAGTTCTTC
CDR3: CATSLGQGANNEQFF

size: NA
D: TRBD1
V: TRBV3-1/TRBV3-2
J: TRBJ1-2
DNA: TGTGCCAGCAGCCAGCTCGACACCGGACAGGCACGCTATGGCTACACCTTC
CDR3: CASSQLDTGQARYGYTF

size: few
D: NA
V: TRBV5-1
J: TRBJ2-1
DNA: TGCGCCAGCAGCTTGGGAGGGATCGGCAATGAGCAGTTCTTC
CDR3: CASSLGGIGNEQFF

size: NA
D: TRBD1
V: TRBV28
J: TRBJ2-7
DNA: TGTGCCAGCCGTACTGGGACAGGGGGCTCGTACGAGCAGTACTTC
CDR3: CASRTGTGGSYEQYF

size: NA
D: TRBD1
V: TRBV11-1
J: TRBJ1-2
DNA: TGTGCCAGCAGCCAGGACAGGGGGTCTGGCTACACCTTC
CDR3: CASSQDRGSGYTF

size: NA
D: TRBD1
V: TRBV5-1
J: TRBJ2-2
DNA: TGCGCCAGCAGCGCCTGGGACAGGGCGAACACCGGGGAGCTGTTTTTT
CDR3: CASSAWDRANTGELFF

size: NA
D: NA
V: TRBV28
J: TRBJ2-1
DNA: TGTGCCAGCAGCTTGTTGGGGCTGGGGGCGGGTCAGAGCTCCTACAATGAGCAGTTCTTC
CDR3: CASSLLGLGAGQSSYNEQFF

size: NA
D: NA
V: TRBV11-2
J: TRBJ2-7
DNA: TGTGCCAGCAGCTTTGCCTACGACAGCTACGAGCAGTACTTC
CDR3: CASSFAYDSYEQYF

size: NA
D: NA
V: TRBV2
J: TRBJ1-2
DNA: TGTGCCAGCAGTGTTACAGGAGAAAACTATGGCTACACCTTC
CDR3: CASSVTGENYGYTF

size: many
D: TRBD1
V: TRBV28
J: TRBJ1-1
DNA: TGTGCCAGCACCCAAGGGACAGGGGCGAACACTGAAGCTTTCTTT
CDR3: CASTQGTGANTEAFF

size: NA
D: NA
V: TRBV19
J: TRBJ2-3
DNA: TGTGCCAGTAGATTGGGCCCTCTTGAAGATACGCAGTATTTT
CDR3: CASRLGPLEDTQYF

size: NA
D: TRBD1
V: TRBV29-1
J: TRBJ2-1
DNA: TGCAGCGTGGGGGGGACAGGGACCTACAATGAGCAGTTCTTC
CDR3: CSVGGTGTYNEQFF

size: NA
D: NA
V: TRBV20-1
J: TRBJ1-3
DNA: TGCAGTGCTCTAGGAAACACCATATATTTT
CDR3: CSALGNTIYF

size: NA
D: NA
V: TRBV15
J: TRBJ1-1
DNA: TGTGCCACCAGCAGAGCCAAAAACACTGAAGCTTTCTTT
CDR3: CATSRAKNTEAFF

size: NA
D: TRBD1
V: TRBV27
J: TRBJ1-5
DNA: TGTGCCAGCAGTACCCGACAGGGGTCTTCGCATTTT
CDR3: CASSTRQGSSHF

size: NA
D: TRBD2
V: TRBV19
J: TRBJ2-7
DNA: TGTGCCAGTGCGACCCAGCGGGGCTACGAGCAGTACTTC
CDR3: CASATQRGYEQYF

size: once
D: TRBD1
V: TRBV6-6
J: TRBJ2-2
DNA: TGTGCCAGCAGTCTCGACAGGGGGTTGCACACCGGGGAGCTGTTTTTT
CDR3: CASSLDRGLHTGELFF

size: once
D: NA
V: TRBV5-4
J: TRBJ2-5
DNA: TGTGCCAGCAGCTTCCAGGCCGAAGAGACCCAGTACTTC
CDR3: CASSFQAEETQYF

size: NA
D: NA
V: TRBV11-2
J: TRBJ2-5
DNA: TGTGCCAGCAGCTTACACAGGGAGACCCAGTACTTC
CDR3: CASSLHRETQYF

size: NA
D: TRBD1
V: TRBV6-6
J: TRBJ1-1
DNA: TGTGCCAGCCTACCGGGACAGGGTCGAACTGAAGCTTTCTTT
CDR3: CASLPGQGRTEAFF

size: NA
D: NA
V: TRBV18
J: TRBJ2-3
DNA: TGTGCCAGCTCTATCGATACGCAGTATTTT
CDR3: CASSIDTQYF

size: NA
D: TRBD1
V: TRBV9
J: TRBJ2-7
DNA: TGTGCCAGCAGCATGGGGACAGGGGGAAGCTCCTACGAGCAGTACTTC
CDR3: CASSMGTGGSSYEQYF

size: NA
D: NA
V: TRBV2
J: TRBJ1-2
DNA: TGTGCCAGCAGTGGAAGTTGGAAGGCCGGGGATGGCTACACCTTC
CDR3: CASSGSWKAGDGYTF

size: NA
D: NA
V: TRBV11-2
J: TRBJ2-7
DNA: TGTGCCAGCAGCTTAAGGCAGGGCGGTTTGGGCGAGCAGTACTTC
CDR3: CASSLRQGGLGEQYF

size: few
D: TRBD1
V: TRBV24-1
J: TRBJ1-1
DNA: TGTGCCACCCAGGGACAGGGGACTGAAGCTTTCTTT
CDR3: CATQGQGTEAFF

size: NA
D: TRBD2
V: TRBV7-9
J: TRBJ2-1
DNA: TGTGCCAGCAGCCCGGCTAGCGGGGCCAACAATGAGCAGTTCTTC
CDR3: CASSPASGANNEQFF

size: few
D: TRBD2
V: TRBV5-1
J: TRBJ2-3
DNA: TGCGCCAGCAGCCCCTCGGCCCTGCCTAGCGGACTCACAGATACGCAGTATTTT
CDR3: CASSPSALPSGLTDTQYF

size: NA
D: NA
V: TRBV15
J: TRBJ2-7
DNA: TGTGCCACCAGCAGAGCCGGGACAATGTCCTACGAGCAGTACTTC
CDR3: CATSRAGTMSYEQYF

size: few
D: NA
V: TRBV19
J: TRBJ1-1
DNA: TGTGCCAGTAGAGATCCCAGGTGGCTCACTGAAGCTTTCTTT
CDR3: CASRDPRWLTEAFF

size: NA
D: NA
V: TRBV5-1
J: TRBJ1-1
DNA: TGCGCCAGCAGCCAGCTGGGGGGGGGCGTGATGAACACTGAAGCTTTCTTT
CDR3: CASSQLGGGVMNTEAFF

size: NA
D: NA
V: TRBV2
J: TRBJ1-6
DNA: TGTGCCAGCAGTGAAGCGACAGCTCATAATTCACCCCTCCACTTT
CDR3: CASSEATAHNSPLHF

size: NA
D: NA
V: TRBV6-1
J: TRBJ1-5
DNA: TGTGCCAGCAGTGAAGACGTGGGCCTAAATCAGCCCCAGCATTTT
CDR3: CASSEDVGLNQPQHF